This T cell receptor beta chain was identified in a study of cytomegalovirus exposure and HLA in healthy donors. Study conclusions and caveats: Whilst most TCR sequences proved rare, a subset of public TCRs occurred across many donors. The likely explanation for a cluster of highly shared sequence variants was sequencing artifact. Later analysis reportedly placed an Asian-associated ancestry cluster below the roughly 680-donor mean in N-insertions.

Both 60 Vbeta primers and 13 Jbeta primers went into the PCR. TCRdb's copy holds only in-frame clones and misses some; the assay was immunoSEQ multiplex PCR. This listing includes some 51,000 clones. Germline V gene sequence: CDR1 DFQATT, CDR2 SNEGSKA (reference sequence). The CDR3 is 11 amino acids. A remark on this clone: Its antigen remains unidentified. At one boundary the junction diverges from the germline segment, which might be a read error.

The chain has TRBV20-1 and TRBJ2-5; the D gene is possibly TRBD2 (6 bases). The sequenced material came from PBMCs. This receptor was identified in a man in his forties or fifties in good health and CMV-seropositive. The CDR3 nucleotides read TGCAGTGCAAGGGAGGAAGAGAACCAGTACTTC. Amino acid sequence: CSAREEENQYF.